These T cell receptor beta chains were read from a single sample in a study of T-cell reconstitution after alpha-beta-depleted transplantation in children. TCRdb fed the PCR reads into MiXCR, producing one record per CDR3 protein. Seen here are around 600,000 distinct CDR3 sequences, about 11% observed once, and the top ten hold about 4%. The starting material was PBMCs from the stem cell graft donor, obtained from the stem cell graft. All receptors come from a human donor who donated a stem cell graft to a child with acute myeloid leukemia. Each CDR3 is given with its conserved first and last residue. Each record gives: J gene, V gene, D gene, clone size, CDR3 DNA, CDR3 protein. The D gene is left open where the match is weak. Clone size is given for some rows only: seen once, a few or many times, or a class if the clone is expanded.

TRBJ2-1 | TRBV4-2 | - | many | TGTGCCAGCAGCCAAGCCTCCGGGTTCAATGAGCAGTTCTTC | CASSQASGFNEQFF
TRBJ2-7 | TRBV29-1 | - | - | TGCAGCGCCGGACCCGTTCCCTGGGACTTC | CSAGPVPWDF
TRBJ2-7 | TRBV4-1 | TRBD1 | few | TGCGCCAGCAGCCAAGCGGGACAGGGGGCTTTCTACGAGCAGTACTTC | CASSQAGQGAFYEQYF
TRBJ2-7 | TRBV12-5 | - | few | TGTGCTAGTGCCCCGTCCGGTAGGGGTGAGCAGTACTTC | CASAPSGRGEQYF
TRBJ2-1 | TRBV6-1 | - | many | TGTGCCACTGGGACTTCTTACAATGAGCAGTTCTTC | CATGTSYNEQFF
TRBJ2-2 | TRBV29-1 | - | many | TGCAGCGTTAAACCCGGGACGAACACCGGGGAGCTGTTTTTT | CSVKPGTNTGELFF
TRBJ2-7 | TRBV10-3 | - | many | TGTGCCATCAGTGATACCACCTACGAGCAGTACTTC | CAISDTTYEQYF
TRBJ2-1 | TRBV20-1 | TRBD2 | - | TGCAGTGCTAAAAACGGACTAGTGTTCTACAATGAGCAGTTCTTC | CSAKNGLVFYNEQFF
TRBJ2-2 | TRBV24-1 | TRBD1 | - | TGTGCCACCAGTGACTCAGGACAGGGGGTCTCCGGGGAGCTGTTTTTT | CATSDSGQGVSGELFF
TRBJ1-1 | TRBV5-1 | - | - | TGCGCCAGCAGCTTGGCCAGGAGGGGGTTGAACACTGAAGCTTTCTTT | CASSLARRGLNTEAFF
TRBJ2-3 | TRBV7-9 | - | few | TGTGCCAGCAGCTTAGTCGGCTGGGATACGCAGTATTTT | CASSLVGWDTQYF
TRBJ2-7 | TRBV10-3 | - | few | TGTGCCATCAGTGAGTCGGTTGGACGAAACTACGAGCAGTACTTC | CAISESVGRNYEQYF
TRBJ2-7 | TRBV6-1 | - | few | TGTGCCAGCAGGACCGGGAGAAAAGCCTACGAGCAGTACTTC | CASRTGRKAYEQYF
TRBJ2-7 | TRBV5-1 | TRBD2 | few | TGCGCCAGCAGCTTGAGTCGGGCGGGAGGCTCTTCCTACGAGCAGTACTTC | CASSLSRAGGSSYEQYF
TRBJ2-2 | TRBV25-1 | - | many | TGTGCCAGCAGTCCCAACGGGAGAAGCGGCACCGGGGAGCTGTTTTTT | CASSPNGRSGTGELFF
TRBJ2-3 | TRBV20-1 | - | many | TGCAGTGCTAGAAATACTTCCACAGATACGCAGTATTTT | CSARNTSTDTQYF
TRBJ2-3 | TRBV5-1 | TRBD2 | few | TGCGCCAGCAGCCCTAGCGGGAAGGCGGTAGATACGCAGTATTTT | CASSPSGKAVDTQYF
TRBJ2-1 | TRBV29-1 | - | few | TGCAGCGTTGAAGACCCTATGGCGGGGATCCAGAATGAGCAGTTCTTC | CSVEDPMAGIQNEQFF
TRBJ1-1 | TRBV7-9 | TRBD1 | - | TGTGCCAGCAGCCGGACAGGCCTTTTGGAAGCTTTCTTT | CASSRTGLLEAFF
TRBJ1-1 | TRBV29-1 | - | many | TGCAGCGTTGGTTTGGAGAACACTGAAGCTTTCTTT | CSVGLENTEAFF
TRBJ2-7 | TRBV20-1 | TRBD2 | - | TGCAGTGCTTCTCGGACTAGCGTTCAAGGCGAGCAGTACTTC | CSASRTSVQGEQYF
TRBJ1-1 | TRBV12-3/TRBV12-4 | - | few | TGTGCCAGCAGTCCGACAGGAGCCACTGAAGCTTTCTTT | CASSPTGATEAFF
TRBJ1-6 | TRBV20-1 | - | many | TGCAGTGCTAGGAGGCGTAATTCACCCCTCCACTTT | CSARRRNSPLHF
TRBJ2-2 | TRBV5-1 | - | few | TGCGCCAGCAGCCTAGGACCCTCCGGCACCGGGGAGCTGTTTTTT | CASSLGPSGTGELFF
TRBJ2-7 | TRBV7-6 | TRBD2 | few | TGTGCCAGCAGCTTCGGGACTAGCCCGGCCTACGAGCAGTACTTC | CASSFGTSPAYEQYF
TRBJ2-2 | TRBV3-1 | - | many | TGTGCCAGCACCCCAGGGACTTTGGCCGGGGAGCTGTTTTTT | CASTPGTLAGELFF
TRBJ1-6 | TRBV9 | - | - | TGTGCCAGCAGCGTAGGAGGCGCGAGTAATTCACCCCTCCACTTT | CASSVGGASNSPLHF
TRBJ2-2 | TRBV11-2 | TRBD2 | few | TGTGCCAGCAGCCAGACAACCGGGACTAGCGGGAGCTCCGGGGAGCTGTTTTTT | CASSQTTGTSGSSGELFF
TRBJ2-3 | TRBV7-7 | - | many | TGTGCTAGCAGCTCAATAGGCACAGATACGCAGTATTTT | CASSSIGTDTQYF
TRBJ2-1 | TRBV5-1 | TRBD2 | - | TGCGCCAGCAGCTTGGTTCGGGGGGACAATGAGCAGTTCTTC | CASSLVRGDNEQFF
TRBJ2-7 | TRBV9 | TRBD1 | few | TGTGCCAGCAGCGTGTCCCGGACAGGGGGGGACGAGCAGTACTTC | CASSVSRTGGDEQYF
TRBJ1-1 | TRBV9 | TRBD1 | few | TGTGCCAGCAGCCCAAGACAGGGCGCGAACACTGAAGCTTTCTTT | CASSPRQGANTEAFF
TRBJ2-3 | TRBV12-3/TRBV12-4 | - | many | TGTGCCAGCAGTTTCCCCCAATCTACGCAGTATTTT | CASSFPQSTQYF
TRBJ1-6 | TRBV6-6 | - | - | TGTGCCAGCAGACGGGCCGGCCAGTCACCCCTCCACTTT | CASRRAGQSPLHF
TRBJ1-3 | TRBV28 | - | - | TGTGCCAGCAGTTTATCGGGACGGGGCTCTGGAAACACCATATATTTT | CASSLSGRGSGNTIYF
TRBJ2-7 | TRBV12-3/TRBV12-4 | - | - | TGTGCCAGCAGTCCTAGTGGAGGAGACTACGAGCAGTACTTC | CASSPSGGDYEQYF
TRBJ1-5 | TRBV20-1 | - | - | TGCAGTGCCCCGCCCGGTACAGTTAGCAATCAGCCCCAGCATTTT | CSAPPGTVSNQPQHF
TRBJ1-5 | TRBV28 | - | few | TGTGCCAGCAGTTCGCCCCAGGGACTAAATCAGCCCCAGCATTTT | CASSSPQGLNQPQHF
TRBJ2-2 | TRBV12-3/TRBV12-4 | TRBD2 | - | TGTGCCAGCAGTTTGGTCGGGGCGGGAGGTCCAAACACCGGGGAGCTGTTTTTT | CASSLVGAGGPNTGELFF
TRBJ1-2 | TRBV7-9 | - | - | TGTGCCAGCAGCTGGGACTCCCTATATGGCTACACCTTC | CASSWDSLYGYTF
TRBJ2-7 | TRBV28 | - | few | TGTGCCAGCAGTTTCATGGCGGGGAGCTACGAGCAGTACTTC | CASSFMAGSYEQYF
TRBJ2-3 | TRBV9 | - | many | TGTGCCAGCAGCTCAGGGGATGGGGGAGATACGCAGTATTTT | CASSSGDGGDTQYF
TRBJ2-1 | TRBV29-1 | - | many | TGCAGCGTTGTTGGGCGGACCTCCTACAATGAGCAGTTCTTC | CSVVGRTSYNEQFF
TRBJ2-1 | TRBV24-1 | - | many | TGTGCCACCCTACATGAGCAGTTCTTC | CATLHEQFF
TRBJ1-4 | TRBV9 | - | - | TGTGCCAGCAGCGTAGGAACGGTGGATGAAAAACTGTTTTTT | CASSVGTVDEKLFF
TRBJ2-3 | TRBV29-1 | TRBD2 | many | TGCAGCGCCCCTAGCGGGAGGGCCACAGATACGCAGTATTTT | CSAPSGRATDTQYF
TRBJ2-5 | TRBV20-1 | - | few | TGCAGTGCTGCCCGACAGAGTCTATCTCAAGAGACCCAGTACTTC | CSAARQSLSQETQYF
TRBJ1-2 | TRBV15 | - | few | TGTGCCACCAGCAGAGATGGGGTAGGGGGGTTCTATGGCTACACCTTC | CATSRDGVGGFYGYTF
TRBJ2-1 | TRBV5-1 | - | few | TGCGCCAGCAAGAGGGACACCGTTCCTGAGGAGCAGTTCTTC | CASKRDTVPEEQFF
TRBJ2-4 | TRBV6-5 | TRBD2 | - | TGTGCCAGCAGTTCCCCGGGACTAGCTTTACTCTTC | CASSSPGLALLF
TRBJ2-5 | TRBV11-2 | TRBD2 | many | TGTGCCAGCAGCTTAGCGGGACTAGTCCAAGAGACCCAGTACTTC | CASSLAGLVQETQYF
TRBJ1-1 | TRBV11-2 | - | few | TGTGCCAGCAGCCTCCAAGGGAGGGCCACTGAAGCTTTCTTT | CASSLQGRATEAFF